The 28 T cell receptor beta chains listed next were all sequenced from one sample in a study of blood T cell repertoires in COVID-19. Produced via immunoSEQ multiplex PCR; TCRdb's table is partial and in-frame only. Of 200,000 or so clones in the sample, roughly 79% were seen once. The sequenced sample consisted of peripheral blood. These receptors originate from a human donor with acute or convalescent COVID-19. The donor label of this sample is uncertain.

The V gene is TRBV18, the J gene TRBJ1-1; 7 bases align to TRBD1. Unmatched junction bases numbered 4, after V lost 6 bases and J lost 0 bases. CDR1 is KGHSH, CDR2 LQKENI, per germline. This CDR3 has 14 amino acids. The CDR3 loop reads CASSAQGMNTEAFF. The CDR3 nucleotides read TGTGCCAGCTCCGCACAGGGGATGAACACTGAAGCTTTCTTT.

The rearrangement uses TRBV20-1 and TRBJ2-2; 10 positions agree with TRBD2. This CDR3 spans 15 amino acids. V lost 3 bases to trimming and J lost 6 bases; unmatched junction nucleotides: 7. CDR1 and CDR2 from the germline V gene are DFQATT and SNEGSKA (reference sequence). The CDR3 loop reads CSASGSGRYSGELFF. As DNA, the CDR3 is TGCAGTGCTAGTGGTAGCGGGAGGTATTCCGGGGAGCTGTTTTTT.

The chain recombines TRBV7-3 with TRBJ1-1; TRBD1 is a possible D gene (5 bases). Trimming shortened V by 8 bases and J by 1 base, and 11 bases separated the two germline ends. The CDR3 sequence is 13 residues long. CDR1 and CDR2 (germline): SGHTA, FQGTGA. The CDR3 sequence: CASGRRGNTEAFF. The CDR3 DNA sequence: TGTGCCAGCGGGAGGAGGGGGAACACTGAAGCTTTCTTT.

The V gene is TRBV19, the J gene TRBJ1-1, with D hard to call. CDR3 length: 12 residues. Trimming took 0 bases from V and 8 from J, leaving 7 bases between them. CDR1 and CDR2 (germline): LNHDA, SQIVND (reference sequence). CDR3 DNA sequence: TGTGCCAGTAGTATAGACCTCTCCGAAGCTTTCTTT. It specifies CASSIDLSEAFF.

The V and J genes are TRBV19 and TRBJ1-6; no clear D gene. The CDR3 totals 14 residues. Germline CDR1 is LNHDA and CDR2 is SQIVND (reference sequence). Between the trimmed V and J ends, which lost 5 bases and 5 bases, there was a span of 10 bases. This chain's CDR3 is CASSDYSNNSPLHF. CDR3 sequence (DNA): TGTGCCAGTAGTGACTACAGCAATAATTCACCCCTCCACTTT. The full variable domain, in which reference TRBV19 and TRBJ1-6 provide the parts outside the CDR3, is DGGITQSPKYLFRKEGQNVTLSCEQNLNHDAMYWYRQDPGQGLRLIYYSQIVNDFQKGDIAEGYSVSREKKESFPLTVTSAQKNPTAFYLCASSDYSNNSPLHFGNGTRLTVT.

The CDR3 sequence is CATSEAAVSHYTF. The CDR3 DNA is TGTGCCACCAGTGAGGCGGCAGTTTCCCACTACACCTTC. The V gene is TRBV24-1, the J gene TRBJ1-2; D gene ambiguous. The CDR3 covers 13 residues. The V and J ends lost 4 bases and 10 bases respectively, with 15 bases between them. Germline V gives CDR1 KGHDR, CDR2 SFDVKD.

The chain has TRBV27 and TRBJ2-1, with TRBD1 matching over 7 bases. Unmatched junction bases numbered 6, after V lost 2 bases and J lost 2 bases. The CDR3 is 16 residues long. Germline-derived CDR1 and CDR2 are MNHEY and SMNVEV (reference sequence). The CDR3 nucleotides are TGTGCCAGCAGTTTACGCACCGGGACAGCCTACAATGAGCAGTTCTTC. Translation: CASSLRTGTAYNEQFF.

The chain recombines TRBV27 with TRBJ2-7; 8 positions match TRBD1. The length of the CDR3 is 15 residues. The germline gives CDR1 MNHEY, CDR2 SMNVEV (reference sequence). The V segment lost 3 bases and the J segment 0 bases; nucleotides outside the gene matches: 4. CDR3: CASSFGTGGSYEQYF. The CDR3 region has the DNA TGTGCCAGCAGTTTTGGGACAGGTGGCTCCTACGAGCAGTACTTC.

V gene TRBV9 combines with J gene TRBJ1-3; no reliable D call. The CDR3 is 17 residues long. Per germline, CDR1 SGDLS and CDR2 YYNGEE. The V end was cut by 0 bases, the J end by 0 bases, with 13 bases between. The CDR3 region has the DNA TGTGCCAGCAGCGTAGTTGCGACACACACCTCTGGAAACACCATATATTTT. Protein sequence: CASSVVATHTSGNTIYF.

The chain is built from TRBV5-1 and TRBJ2-1; TRBD1 aligns across 10 bases. From germline, CDR1 is SGHRS and CDR2 YFSETQ. Unmatched junction bases numbered 8, after V lost 4 bases and J lost 4 bases. The CDR3 is made up of 16 amino acids. The CDR3 DNA reads TGCGCCAGCAGCCTTGGTTCGGGACAGGGGTACAATGAGCAGTTCTTC. The encoded protein is CASSLGSGQGYNEQFF.

The chain uses TRBV9 and TRBJ1-5; the D is unclear. Germline loops: CDR1 SGDLS, CDR2 YYNGEE. The CDR3 totals 13 residues. V lost 1 base to trimming and J lost 9 bases, with 11 bases between them. CDR3 DNA sequence: TGTGCCAGCAGCGTAAGGGAGGGAGGGCCCCAGCATTTT. As protein: CASSVREGGPQHF.

V gene TRBV6-5 combines with J gene TRBJ2-1; TRBD1 matches 10 bases. Looked up from germline, CDR1 is MNHEY and CDR2 is SVGAGI. Unmatched junction bases numbered 4, after V lost 6 bases and J lost 2 bases. CDR3 length: 15 residues. CDR3 sequence reads: CASSSGTGAYNEQFF. The CDR3 bases are TGTGCCAGCAGCTCCGGGACAGGGGCCTACAATGAGCAGTTCTTC.

This clone was observed a single time. This rearrangement joins TRBV5-6 to TRBJ2-1; 11 bases fit TRBD1. This CDR3 has 16 residues. The germline V gene encodes CDR1 SGHDT and CDR2 YYEEEE. Losses at the gene ends were 3 bases for V and 0 bases for J; bases not matched to a gene: 2. The CDR3 DNA follows: TGTGCCAGCAGCTCTGGGACAGGGGGCTCCTACAATGAGCAGTTCTTC. Amino acid sequence: CASSSGTGGSYNEQFF.

The chain carries TRBV5-5 and TRBJ2-6; a possible D gene is TRBD1 (6 bases). CDR3 size: 16 residues. Trimming pared 2 bases from V and 1 base from J, leaving 10 bases between. Germline values: CDR1 SGHKS, CDR2 YYEKEE (reference sequence). CDR3 DNA: TGTGCCAGCAGCTTAAGGCAGGGGTCTGGGGCCAACGTCCTGACTTTC. This encodes CASSLRQGSGANVLTF.

The V and J genes are TRBV5-3 and TRBJ1-2; 8 bases align to TRBD1. TRBV5-3 is an ORF; its function is uncertain. CDR3 length equals 16 residues. V lost 3 bases, J lost 7 bases, and 14 bases stayed unmatched. This chain's CDR3 is CARSSAGQVFYCGYTF. The CDR3 DNA follows: TGTGCCAGAAGCTCGGCGGGACAGGTATTTTATTGTGGCTACACCTTC.

The rearrangement uses TRBV28 and TRBJ1-3; 7 bases line up with TRBD1. Germline V gene data show CDR1 as MDHEN and CDR2 as SYDVKM. V trimming: 1 base; J trimming: 1 base; junction bases outside the gene matches: 4. CDR3 size: 16 residues. CDR3 in DNA: TGTGCCAGCAGTTTATTTGTACAGGGGTCTGGAAACACCATATATTTT. This sequence encodes CASSLFVQGSGNTIYF.

The V call is TRBV18, the J call TRBJ1-2; no reliable D call. The CDR3 spans 12 residues. Germline CDR1 KGHSH, CDR2 LQKENI. Trimming cost V 4 bases and J 5 bases, with 8 bases left between them. CDR3 sequence: CASSQGGYGYTF. In DNA form, the CDR3 reads TGTGCCAGCTCACAGGGAGGGTATGGCTACACCTTC.

The V call is TRBV30, the J call TRBJ1-5, with a possible D match to TRBD1 (6 bases). Deletions cut 2 bases from V and 5 bases from J, with 10 bases between. Per the germline V gene, CDR1 is GTSNPN and CDR2 is SVGIG (reference sequence). This CDR3 has 13 amino acids. This chain's CDR3 is CAWSSDSYQPQHF. For the CDR3, the DNA is TGTGCCTGGAGTTCGGACAGTTATCAGCCCCAGCATTTT.

J is TRBJ2-1 and V is TRBV5-1; 7 bases are shared with TRBD1. V was clipped by 0 bases and J by 7 bases; unmatched bases: 10. This CDR3 contains 16 residues. The germline V gene has CDR1 SGHRS and CDR2 YFSETQ. The CDR3 nucleotides are TGCGCCAGCAGCTTGGCCAGGGACAGACTTTTGAATGAGCAGTTCTTC. Translating it yields CASSLARDRLLNEQFF.

This chain uses TRBV11-2 with TRBJ1-4; 10 bases line up with TRBD1. Germline V lookup: CDR1 SGHAT, CDR2 FQNNGV. V lost 3 bases and J lost 8; bases outside the gene matches: 3. The CDR3 covers 14 residues. The CDR3, as DNA: TGTGCCAGCAGCTTCGACAGGGGGCCCGAAAAACTGTTTTTT. It specifies CASSFDRGPEKLFF.

The chain joins TRBV25-1 to TRBJ1-1; D not certain. This CDR3 is 13 amino acids long. The ends were cut back, 2 bases at V and 2 bases at J, with 6 bases in the middle. Per germline, CDR1 MGHDK and CDR2 SYGVNS. Here the CDR3 DNA reads TGTGCCAGCAGTGAACAGATTAACACTGAAGCTTTCTTT. Encoded protein: CASSEQINTEAFF.

This chain connects TRBV2 to TRBJ1-5; 11 bases match TRBD1. CDR1 and CDR2 from the germline V gene are SNHLY and FYNNEI. V was clipped by 5 bases and J by 7 bases; unmatched bases: 7. The CDR3 is 15 amino acids. The chain's CDR3 is CASSPDRGRGQPQHF. The CDR3, as DNA: TGTGCCAGCAGTCCGGACAGGGGGCGAGGACAGCCCCAGCATTTT.

The genes are TRBV5-4 and TRBJ2-7, with 12 positions matching TRBD2. The CDR3 has 18 amino acids. After removal of 9 bases from V and 7 bases from J, the junction contained 23 bases not matched to a gene. CDR1 and CDR2 from the germline V gene are SGHNT and YYREEE (reference sequence). In DNA form, the CDR3 reads TGTGCCACCTCTCCGGGGGGACTAGCGGGCCTACGACCTAGGGAGCAGTACTTC. It codes for CATSPGGLAGLRPREQYF.

The chain has TRBV3-1 (or the pseudogene TRBV3-2) and TRBJ2-5; 11 nucleotides agree with TRBD2. The CDR3 extends over 14 amino acids. The germline V gene has CDR1 LGHDT and CDR2 YNNKEL (reference sequence). Losses at the gene ends were 3 bases for V and 5 bases for J; bases not matched to a gene: 2. The CDR3 DNA reads as TGTGCCAGCAGCCACTTAGCGGGAGGGGAGACCCAGTACTTC. This sequence encodes CASSHLAGGETQYF.

The CDR3 loop is CASSPDRGRNSPLHF. The CDR3 nucleotides are TGTGCCAGCTCACCGGACAGGGGGCGAAATTCACCCCTCCACTTT. The V and J genes are TRBV18 and TRBJ1-6; TRBD1 aligns across 11 bases. With V trimmed by 3 bases and J by 7 bases, 2 bases remained unmatched. Germline CDR1 and CDR2: KGHSH and LQKENI. CDR3 length: 15 residues.

The chain is built from TRBV7-8 and TRBJ2-5, with 8 bases lining up with TRBD2. The V gene end was trimmed by 1 base and the J gene end by 5 bases; junction bases not matched to a gene: 6. The CDR3 sequence is 15 residues long. Germline loops: CDR1 SGHVS, CDR2 FQNEAQ. The CDR3 protein is CASSLVGLGPETQYF. As DNA, the CDR3 is TGTGCCAGCAGCTTAGTGGGACTAGGTCCGGAGACCCAGTACTTC. Filled out from reference TRBV7-8 and TRBJ2-5, the complete variable domain reads GAGVSQSPRYKVAKRGQDVALRCDPISGHVSLFWYQQALGQGPEFLTYFQNEAQLDKSGLPSDRFFAERPEGSVSTLKIQRTQQEDSAVYLCASSLVGLGPETQYFGPGTRLLVL.

Written as DNA, the CDR3 is TGTGCCAGCAGCCACGGCCGCAGGGGCACCGGGGAGCTGTTTTTT. Its protein is CASSHGRRGTGELFF. The chain is built from TRBV3-1 (or the pseudogene TRBV3-2) and TRBJ2-2; TRBD1 might be the D (6 bases). This CDR3 is 15 amino acids long. The germline V and J ends were trimmed by 3 bases and 4 bases, with 12 bases remaining between them. Per the germline V gene, CDR1 is LGHDT and CDR2 is YNNKEL (reference sequence).

The gene calls are TRBV19 and TRBJ1-5; D may be TRBD1 (6 bases). Trimming took 1 base from V and 4 from J, leaving 11 bases between them. The CDR3 extends over 15 amino acids. Germline assignment: CDR1 LNHDA and CDR2 SQIVND (reference sequence). CDR3 sequence: CASSIGTELNQPQHF. The CDR3 DNA follows: TGTGCCAGTAGTATAGGGACAGAACTAAATCAGCCCCAGCATTTT.